The TCR beta chain under discussion was sequenced for a study of T cell changes during pregnancy in multiple sclerosis. This CDR3 is 17 amino acids long. Germline CDR1 and CDR2: MNHEY and SMNVEV (reference sequence). Trimming cost V 3 bases and J 0 bases; bases outside gene matches: 8. Sequencing used immunoSEQ multiplex PCR; TCRdb keeps in-frame clones, though not all of them. The table lists about 57,000 clones, about nine tenths of them singletons, with more than 1.5% in the top ten. The TCR was taken from a female donor with multiple sclerosis, enrolled in a pregnancy study. This sample comprised peripheral blood, obtained after pregnancy. The chain joins TRBV27 to TRBJ2-7, with TRBD2 identical over 10 bases. DNA of the CDR3: TGTGCCAGCAGTTTGGGCTGGAGCGGGGGGGACTCCTACGAGCAGTACTTC. It codes for CASSLGWSGGDSYEQYF.